The clone carrying this T cell receptor (beta chain) was picked up a small number of times. The sample originates from a study of T-cell reconstitution after alpha-beta-depleted transplantation in children. Preparation of the TCRbeta library involved a method that used unique molecular identifiers. TCRdb re-called the PCR reads through MiXCR, storing one row per CDR3 protein. The sample has about 350,000 distinct CDR3 sequences, 15% to 20% seen once. The V gene lost 6 bases and the J gene lost 3 bases, with 12 bases spanning the gap. Looked up from germline, CDR1 is MDHEN and CDR2 is SYDVKM. This CDR3 has 14 amino acids.

The material sequenced was PBMCs, mostly from graft donor cells, taken 360 days after TCRalphabeta/CD19-depleted stem cell transplant. The chain employs TRBV28 and TRBJ2-4; D possibly matches TRBD1 or TRBD2 (5 bases each). The clonotype was recovered from a male patient between 2 and 9 years old who had a stem cell transplant for acute lymphoblastic leukemia, so the T cells may come from the graft donor. The CDR3 reads CASSLGTYKNIQYF. DNA for the CDR3: TGTGCCAGCAGCCTCGGGACCTACAAAAACATTCAGTACTTC. Together with reference TRBV28 and TRBJ2-4, the CDR3 gives the full variable domain: DVKVTQSSRYLVKRTGEKVFLECVQDMDHENMFWYRQDPGLGLRLIYFSYDVKMKEKGDIPEGYSVSREKKERFSLILESASTNQTSMYLCASSLGTYKNIQYFGAGTRLSVL.